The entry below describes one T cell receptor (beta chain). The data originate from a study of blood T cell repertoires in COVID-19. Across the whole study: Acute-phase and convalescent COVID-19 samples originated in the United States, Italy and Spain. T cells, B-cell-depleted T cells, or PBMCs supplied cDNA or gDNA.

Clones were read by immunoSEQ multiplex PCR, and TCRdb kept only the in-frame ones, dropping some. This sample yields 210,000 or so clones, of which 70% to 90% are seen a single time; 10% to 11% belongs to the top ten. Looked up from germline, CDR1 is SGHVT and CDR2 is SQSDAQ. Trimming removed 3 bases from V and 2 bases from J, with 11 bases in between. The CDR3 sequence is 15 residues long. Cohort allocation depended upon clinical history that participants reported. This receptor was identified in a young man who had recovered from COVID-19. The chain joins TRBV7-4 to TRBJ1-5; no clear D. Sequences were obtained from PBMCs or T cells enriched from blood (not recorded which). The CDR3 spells CASSFGRRGNQPQHF. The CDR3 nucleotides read TGTGCCAGCAGCTTCGGCAGGAGGGGCAATCAGCCCCAGCATTTT.